This T cell receptor (beta chain) originates from a study of blood T cell repertoires in COVID-19. Assay: immunoSEQ multiplex PCR; the TCRdb copy retains only in-frame clones and omits some. The sample holds hundreds of thousands of clones, over 75% seen once. Participant age was roughly 18 to 90 years, and participants resided in fewer than 25 US areas. V shed 4 bases and J 4 bases; nucleotides not matched to a gene: 6. The CDR3 is 16 amino acids. Per germline, CDR1 SGDLS and CDR2 YYNGEE. V gene TRBV9 combines with J gene TRBJ2-3; 13 bases map to TRBD2. Sequencing input: PBMCs or T cells enriched from blood (not recorded which). The TCR comes from a woman aged 18-29 years who had recovered from COVID-19. This chain's CDR3 is CASSLEGLAGSDTQYF. CDR3 DNA: TGTGCCAGCAGCCTCGAGGGACTAGCGGGGTCAGATACGCAGTATTTT.